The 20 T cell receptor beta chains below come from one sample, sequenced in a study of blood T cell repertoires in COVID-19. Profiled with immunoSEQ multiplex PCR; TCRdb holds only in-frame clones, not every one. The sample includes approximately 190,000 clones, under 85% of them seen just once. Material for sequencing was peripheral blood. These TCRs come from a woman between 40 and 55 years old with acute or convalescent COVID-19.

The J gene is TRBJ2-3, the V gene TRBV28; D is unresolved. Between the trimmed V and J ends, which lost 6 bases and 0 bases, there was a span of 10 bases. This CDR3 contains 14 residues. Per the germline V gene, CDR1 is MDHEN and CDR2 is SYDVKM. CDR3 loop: CASRLRSSTDTQYF. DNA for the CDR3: TGTGCCAGCAGGCTTAGGAGCAGCACAGATACGCAGTATTTT.

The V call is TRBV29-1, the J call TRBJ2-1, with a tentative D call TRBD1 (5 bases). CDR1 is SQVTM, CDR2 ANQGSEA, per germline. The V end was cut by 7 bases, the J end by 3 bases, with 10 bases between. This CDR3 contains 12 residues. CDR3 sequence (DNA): TGCAGCGCTTCTCAGGGCTACAATGAGCAGTTCTTC. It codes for CSASQGYNEQFF.

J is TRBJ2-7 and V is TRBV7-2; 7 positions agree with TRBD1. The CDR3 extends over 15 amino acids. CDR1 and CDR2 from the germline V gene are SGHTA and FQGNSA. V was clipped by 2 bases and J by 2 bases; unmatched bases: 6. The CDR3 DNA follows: TGTGCCAGCAGCTTACGGAGACAGGGACCCTACGAGCAGTACTTC. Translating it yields CASSLRRQGPYEQYF.

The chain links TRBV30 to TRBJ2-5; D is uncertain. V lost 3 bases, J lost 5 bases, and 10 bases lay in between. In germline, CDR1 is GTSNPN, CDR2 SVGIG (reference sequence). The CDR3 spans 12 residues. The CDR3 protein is CAWRRKIETQYF. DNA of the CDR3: TGTGCCTGGAGGAGAAAGATCGAGACCCAGTACTTC. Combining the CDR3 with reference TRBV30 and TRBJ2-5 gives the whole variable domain SQTIHQWPATLVQPVGSPLSLECTVEGTSNPNLYWYRQAAGRGLQLLFYSVGIGQISSEVPQNLSASRPQDRQFILSSKKLLLSDSGFYLCAWRRKIETQYFGPGTRLLVL.

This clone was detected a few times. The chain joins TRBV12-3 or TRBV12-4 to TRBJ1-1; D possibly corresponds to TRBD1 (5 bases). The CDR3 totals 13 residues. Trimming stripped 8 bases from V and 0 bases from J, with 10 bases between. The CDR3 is CASATAMNTEAFF. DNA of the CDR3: TGTGCCAGCGCGACAGCTATGAACACTGAAGCTTTCTTT.

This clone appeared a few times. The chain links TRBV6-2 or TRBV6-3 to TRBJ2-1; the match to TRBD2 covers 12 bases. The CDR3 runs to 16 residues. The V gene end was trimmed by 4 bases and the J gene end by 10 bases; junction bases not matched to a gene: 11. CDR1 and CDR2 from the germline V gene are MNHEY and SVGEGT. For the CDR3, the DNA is TGTGCCAGCAGTTCCAAGACTAGCGGGAGAGAGTGGGAGCAGTTCTTC. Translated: CASSSKTSGREWEQFF.

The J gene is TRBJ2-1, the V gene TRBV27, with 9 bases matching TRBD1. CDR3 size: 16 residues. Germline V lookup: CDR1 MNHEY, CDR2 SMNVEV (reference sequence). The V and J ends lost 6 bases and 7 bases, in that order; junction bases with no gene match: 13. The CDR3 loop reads CASSPSRQGGRNEQFF. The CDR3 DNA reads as TGTGCCAGCAGCCCCTCCCGACAGGGGGGGAGGAATGAGCAGTTCTTC.

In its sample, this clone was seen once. This CDR3 reads CASNAGTREKLFF. The CDR3 nucleotides read TGTGCCAGTAATGCAGGGACTCGAGAAAAACTGTTTTTT. The chain employs TRBV19 and TRBJ1-4, with TRBD1 as a possible D gene (5 bases). The CDR3 sequence is 13 residues long. The ends were cut back, 7 bases at V and 8 bases at J, with 14 bases in the middle. Germline assignment: CDR1 LNHDA and CDR2 SQIVND (reference sequence).

CDR3 bases: TGTGCCAGTAGTTCCTACGGGACAGGCATTGCTAACTATGGCTACACCTTC. Amino acids: CASSSYGTGIANYGYTF. V usage is TRBV19 and J usage is TRBJ1-2; the match to TRBD1 covers 8 bases. Germline-derived CDR1 and CDR2 are LNHDA and SQIVND (reference sequence). Trimming cost V 5 bases and J 0 bases; bases outside gene matches: 11. This CDR3 contains 17 residues.

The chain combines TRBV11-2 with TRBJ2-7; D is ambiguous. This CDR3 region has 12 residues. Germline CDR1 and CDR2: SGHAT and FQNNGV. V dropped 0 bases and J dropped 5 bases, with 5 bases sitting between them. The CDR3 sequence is CASSLDRNEQYF. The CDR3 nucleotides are TGTGCCAGCAGCTTAGACAGGAACGAGCAGTACTTC.

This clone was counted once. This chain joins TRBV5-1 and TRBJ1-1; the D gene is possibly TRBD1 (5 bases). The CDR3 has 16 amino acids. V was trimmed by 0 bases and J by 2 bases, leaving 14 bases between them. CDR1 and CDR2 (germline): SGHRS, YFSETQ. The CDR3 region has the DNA TGCGCCAGCAGCTTGGCCGGGCAGGGTCTAAACACTGAAGCTTTCTTT. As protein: CASSLAGQGLNTEAFF.

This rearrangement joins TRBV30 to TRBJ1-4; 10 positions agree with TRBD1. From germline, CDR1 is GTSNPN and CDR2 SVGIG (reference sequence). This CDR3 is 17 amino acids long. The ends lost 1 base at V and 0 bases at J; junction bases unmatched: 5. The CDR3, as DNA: TGTGCCTGGAGTGGGGGGACAGGGGAGGCAACTAATGAAAAACTGTTTTTT. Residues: CAWSGGTGEATNEKLFF. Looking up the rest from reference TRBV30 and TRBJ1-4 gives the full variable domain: SQTIHQWPATLVQPVGSPLSLECTVEGTSNPNLYWYRQAAGRGLQLLFYSVGIGQISSEVPQNLSASRPQDRQFILSSKKLLLSDSGFYLCAWSGGTGEATNEKLFFGSGTQLSVL.

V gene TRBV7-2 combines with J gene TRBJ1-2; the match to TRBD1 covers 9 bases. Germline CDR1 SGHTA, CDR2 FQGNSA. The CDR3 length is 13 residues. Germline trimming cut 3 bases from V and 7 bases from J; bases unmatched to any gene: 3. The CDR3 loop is CASSFGTGIGYTF. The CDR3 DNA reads TGTGCCAGCAGCTTCGGGACAGGGATTGGCTACACCTTC.

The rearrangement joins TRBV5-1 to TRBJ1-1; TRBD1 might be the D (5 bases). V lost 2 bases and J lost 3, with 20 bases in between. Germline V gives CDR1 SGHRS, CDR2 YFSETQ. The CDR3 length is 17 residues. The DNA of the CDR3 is TGCGCCAGCAGCTTCCTTATCTCCCGGGGGAGGGACACTGAAGCTTTCTTT. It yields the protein CASSFLISRGRDTEAFF.

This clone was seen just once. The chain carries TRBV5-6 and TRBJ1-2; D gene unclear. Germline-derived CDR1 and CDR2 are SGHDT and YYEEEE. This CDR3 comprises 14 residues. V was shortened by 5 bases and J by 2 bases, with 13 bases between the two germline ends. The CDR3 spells CASSKVGGNYGYTF. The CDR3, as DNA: TGTGCCAGCAGTAAGGTAGGAGGGAACTATGGCTACACCTTC.

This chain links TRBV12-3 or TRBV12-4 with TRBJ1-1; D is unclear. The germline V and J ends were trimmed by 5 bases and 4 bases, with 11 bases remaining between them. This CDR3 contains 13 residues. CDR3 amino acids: CASSSAVGTEAFF. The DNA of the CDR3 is TGTGCCAGCAGTAGCGCCGTGGGCACTGAAGCTTTCTTT.

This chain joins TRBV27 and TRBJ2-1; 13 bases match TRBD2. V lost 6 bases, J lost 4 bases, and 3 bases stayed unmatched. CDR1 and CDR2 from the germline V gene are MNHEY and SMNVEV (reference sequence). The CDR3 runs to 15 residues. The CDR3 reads CASSLGLAGYNEQFF. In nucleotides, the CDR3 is TGTGCCAGCAGCCTGGGACTAGCGGGGTACAATGAGCAGTTCTTC.

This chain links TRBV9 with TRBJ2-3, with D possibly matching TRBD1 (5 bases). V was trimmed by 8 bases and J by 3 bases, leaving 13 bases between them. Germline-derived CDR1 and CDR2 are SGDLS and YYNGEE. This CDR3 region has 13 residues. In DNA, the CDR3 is TGTGCCAGGAACCAGGGAATTACAGATACGCAGTATTTT. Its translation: CARNQGITDTQYF.

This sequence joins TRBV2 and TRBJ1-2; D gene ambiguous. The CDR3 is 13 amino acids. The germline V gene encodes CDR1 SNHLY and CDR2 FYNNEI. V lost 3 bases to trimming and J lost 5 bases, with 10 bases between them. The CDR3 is CASSDGILYGYTF. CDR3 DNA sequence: TGTGCCAGCAGTGACGGGATTCTTTATGGCTACACCTTC.

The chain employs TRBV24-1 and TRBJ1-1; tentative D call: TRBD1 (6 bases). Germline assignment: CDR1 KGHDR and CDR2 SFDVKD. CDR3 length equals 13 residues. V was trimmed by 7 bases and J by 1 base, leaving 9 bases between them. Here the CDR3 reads CATRGHPNTEAFF. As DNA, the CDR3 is TGTGCCACCAGGGGACATCCGAACACTGAAGCTTTCTTT.